A selection of T cell receptor beta chains follows, all from one sample in a study of Ad26.COV2.S vaccination and SARS-CoV-2 variants. Sequencing was performed with immunoSEQ multiplex PCR; in TCRdb, only in-frame clones are kept and a portion is missing. This repertoire shows roughly 350,000 clones, 86% found once; its top ten account for roughly 10%. Sequencing was performed on peripheral blood, taken in a trial of Ad26.COV2.S vaccine versus placebo. The receptors derive from a person aged 18-65 years who received the Ad26.COV2.S COVID-19 vaccine or a placebo. Both conserved end residues are part of each CDR3. Fields, in order: J gene, clone size, V gene, D gene, CDR3 protein, CDR3 DNA. The D gene is left open where the match is weak. Size is stated for part of the rows, as once, few or many counts, or as a class when the clone is expanded.

>TRBJ2-1|NA|TRBV11-3|NA
CASSLEQGSGEQFF
TGTGCCAGCAGCTTAGAACAGGGAAGCGGTGAGCAGTTCTTC
>TRBJ2-7|few|TRBV6-2/TRBV6-3|TRBD2
CASSYGRGQAKAYEQYF
TGTGCCAGCAGTTACGGGAGGGGCCAGGCTAAGGCCTACGAGCAGTACTTC
>TRBJ2-7|NA|TRBV6-2/TRBV6-3|NA
CASSHVKEQYF
TGTGCCAGCAGTCATGTAAAAGAGCAGTACTTC
>TRBJ1-1|NA|TRBV6-5|TRBD1
CASSYRKTGGNTEAFF
TGTGCCAGCAGTTACCGCAAGACAGGGGGGAACACTGAAGCTTTCTTT
>TRBJ1-1|NA|TRBV4-3|TRBD1
CASSHRLAGTGGYTEAFF
TGCGCCAGCAGCCATCGACTTGCGGGGACAGGGGGCTACACTGAAGCTTTCTTT
>TRBJ2-5|NA|TRBV11-2|TRBD2
CASSYSVMVAGVQETQYF
TGTGCCAGCAGCTATAGCGTGATGGTAGCGGGGGTCCAAGAGACCCAGTACTTC
>TRBJ2-7|NA|TRBV5-5|NA
CASSQKADAYEQYF
TGTGCCAGCAGCCAAAAAGCGGACGCTTACGAGCAGTACTTC
>TRBJ2-7|NA|TRBV28|NA
CASSFRGGSYEQYF
TGTGCCAGCAGTTTTCGCGGCGGTTCCTACGAGCAGTACTTC
>TRBJ1-2|NA|TRBV6-2/TRBV6-3|NA
CASIPAGMDYGYTF
TGTGCCAGCATCCCCGCGGGGATGGACTATGGCTACACCTTC
>TRBJ2-7|NA|TRBV7-3|TRBD2
CASSTSSGSDEQYF
TGTGCCAGCAGCACCTCTAGCGGGAGCGACGAGCAGTACTTC
>TRBJ1-2|NA|TRBV25-1|TRBD1
CASIGTGKGHYGYTF
TGTGCCAGCATTGGGACAGGGAAGGGGCACTATGGCTACACCTTC